A selection of T cell receptor beta chains follows, all from one sample in a study of early stage breast cancer tumors. Here immunoSEQ multiplex PCR was the method, and the copy in TCRdb shows in-frame clones only, minus some. The table shows 6,500 or so clones, with 50% to 80% occurring only once. The sample was normal breast tissue next to the tumor. These receptors originate from a person in their fifties or sixties with breast cancer. Each CDR3 is given with its conserved first and last residue. The D gene is left open where the match is weak. Expanded clones are given a class, and other clones once, few, many or no size at all.

clone size	V gene	J gene	D gene	CDR3 protein	CDR3 DNA
.	TRBV27	TRBJ2-7	TRBD1	CASSSWGQGPSEQYF	TGTGCCAGCAGCTCATGGGGACAGGGGCCCTCCGAGCAGTACTTC
once	TRBV5-5	TRBJ2-5	.	CASSLAASGGTQYF	TGTGCCAGCAGCTTGGCCGCTTCTGGGGGGACCCAGTACTTC
few	TRBV14	TRBJ2-3	.	CASSLVGSDTQYF	TGTGCCAGCAGCCTTGTGGGCTCAGATACGCAGTATTTT
.	TRBV7-9	TRBJ2-1	.	CASSHFDEQFF	TGTGCCAGCAGCCACTTTGATGAGCAGTTCTTC
.	TRBV5-6	TRBJ1-2	.	CASSNRQVSVKYGYTF	TGTGCCAGCAGCAACCGACAGGTCTCAGTAAAATATGGCTACACCTTC
few	TRBV6-1	TRBJ2-3	TRBD2	CASSRSGSRTDTQYF	TGTGCCAGCAGTAGGAGCGGGAGTAGAACAGATACGCAGTATTTT
few	TRBV6-1	TRBJ2-7	.	CASSRDAGAPGEQYF	TGTGCCAGCAGCCGCGACGCGGGGGCGCCAGGAGAGCAGTACTTC
.	TRBV6-5	TRBJ2-1	TRBD1	CASSYQGATYNEQFF	TGTGCCAGCAGTTATCAGGGGGCGACTTACAATGAGCAGTTCTTC
.	TRBV6-4	TRBJ2-2	TRBD2	CALLHEREITGELFF	TGTGCCCTACTCCATGAGCGGGAGATCACCGGGGAGCTGTTTTTT
.	TRBV19	TRBJ1-5	TRBD1	CASSARTGGNNQPQHF	TGTGCCAGTAGCGCCCGGACAGGGGGGAACAATCAGCCCCAGCATTTT
medium-sized	TRBV11-3	TRBJ2-1	.	CASSPRAAMGEQFF	TGTGCCAGCAGCCCCCGAGCAGCGATGGGTGAGCAGTTCTTC
.	TRBV5-6	TRBJ1-4	.	CASSSGTSVGEKLFF	TGTGCCAGCAGCTCCGGGACGTCCGTGGGGGAAAAACTGTTTTTT
.	TRBV9	TRBJ2-5	TRBD2	CASSPGGGMETQYF	TGTGCCAGCAGCCCCGGGGGGGGGATGGAGACCCAGTACTTC
.	TRBV18	TRBJ2-3	.	CASSPFTDTQYF	TGTGCCAGCTCACCCTTCACAGATACGCAGTATTTT
few	TRBV7-2	TRBJ2-3	.	CASSFSFGTDTQYF	TGTGCCAGCAGCTTTTCCTTTGGCACAGATACGCAGTATTTT
.	TRBV6-1	TRBJ2-1	.	CASNEREVSGEQFF	TGTGCCAGCAACGAGAGGGAGGTTTCGGGTGAGCAGTTCTTC
.	TRBV14	TRBJ2-1	.	CASSSRDFLGSYNEQFF	TGTGCCAGCAGTTCAAGAGATTTCCTGGGATCCTACAATGAGCAGTTCTTC
.	TRBV9	TRBJ1-2	.	CASSVAANYGYTF	TGTGCCAGCAGCGTAGCTGCTAACTATGGCTACACCTTC
.	TRBV7-8	TRBJ2-1	.	CASSLGDTAFRVF	TGTGCCAGCAGCTTAGGGGATACTGCTTTCCGGGTCTTC
once	TRBV4-1	TRBJ2-3	.	CASSQVGDTQYF	TGCGCCAGCAGCCAAGTGGGGGATACGCAGTATTTT
.	TRBV5-4	TRBJ2-5	TRBD1	CASTRRQGVQETQYF	TGTGCCAGCACCCGAAGACAGGGAGTCCAAGAGACCCAGTACTTC
.	TRBV7-9	TRBJ2-1	.	CASSVGLPGSNEQFF	TGTGCCAGCAGCGTAGGGCTTCCTGGGTCCAATGAGCAGTTCTTC
few	TRBV19	TRBJ2-7	TRBD2	CASSITSASYEQYF	TGTGCCAGTAGTATAACTAGCGCCTCCTACGAGCAGTACTTC
few	TRBV2	TRBJ2-7	TRBD1	CASSWTGGSYEQYF	TGTGCCAGCAGCTGGACAGGGGGGTCCTACGAGCAGTACTTC
.	TRBV7-6	TRBJ2-5	TRBD1	CASSPAFGQGFETQYF	TGTGCCAGCAGCCCCGCTTTCGGACAGGGGTTCGAGACCCAGTACTTC
.	TRBV7-2	TRBJ1-2	.	CASSLRGTTLNYGYTF	TGTGCCAGCAGCTTAAGAGGGACGACCCTTAACTATGGCTACACCTTC
.	TRBV6-1	TRBJ1-1	.	CASSGLGFAEAFF	TGTGCCAGCAGTGGGTTGGGTTTCGCTGAAGCTTTCTTT
.	TRBV30	TRBJ2-5	TRBD1	CAWSVQGPETQYF	TGTGCCTGGAGTGTACAGGGGCCCGAGACCCAGTACTTC
.	TRBV5-1	TRBJ1-4	.	CASSSSGGRLEKLFF	TGCGCCAGCAGCTCGAGTGGGGGGCGCCTTGAAAAACTGTTTTTT
.	TRBV9	TRBJ2-7	TRBD2	CASSLGLAGGLHEQYF	TGTGCCAGCAGCTTGGGACTAGCGGGAGGATTACACGAGCAGTACTTC
.	TRBV9	TRBJ2-3	.	CASSAPGLGYVDTQYF	TGTGCCAGCAGCGCCCCGGGACTCGGCTATGTGGATACGCAGTATTTT
few	TRBV2	TRBJ1-3	TRBD1	CASSVTGMGNTIYF	TGTGCCAGCAGTGTGACAGGGATGGGAAACACCATATATTTT
.	TRBV2	TRBJ2-7	.	CASSAGPSPYEQYF	TGTGCCAGCAGTGCCGGCCCTAGCCCATACGAGCAGTACTTC
medium-sized	TRBV7-2	TRBJ2-1	TRBD2	CASSPTSGKHNEQFF	TGTGCCAGCAGCCCCACTAGCGGGAAGCATAATGAGCAGTTCTTC
.	TRBV2	TRBJ2-1	TRBD2	CASSEKTSGRNEQFF	TGTGCCAGCAGTGAAAAAACTAGCGGGAGGAATGAGCAGTTCTTC
.	TRBV10-2	TRBJ2-7	.	CASTGNYEQYF	TGCGCCAGCACGGGTAACTACGAGCAGTACTTC
.	TRBV11-2	TRBJ1-1	.	CASSLDRGWGEAFF	TGTGCCAGCAGCTTAGACCGGGGGTGGGGGGAAGCTTTCTTT
.	TRBV11-3	TRBJ2-3	TRBD1	CASSPTGSTDTQYF	TGTGCCAGCAGCCCGACAGGGTCCACAGATACGCAGTATTTT
.	TRBV7-2	TRBJ2-5	.	CASSYRVQETQYF	TGTGCCAGCAGCTACAGGGTCCAAGAGACCCAGTACTTC
medium-sized	TRBV27	TRBJ2-3	.	CASRLTQGSSTDTQYF	TGTGCCAGCAGACTAACGCAGGGTTCTAGCACAGATACGCAGTATTTT
few	TRBV11-2	TRBJ1-5	TRBD1	CASSSSGTGSNQPQHF	TGTGCCAGCAGCTCGTCCGGGACAGGCTCCAATCAGCCCCAGCATTTT
.	TRBV6-1	TRBJ1-1	.	CASSEGVGQFMNTEAFF	TGTGCCAGCAGTGAAGGGGTAGGACAGTTCATGAACACTGAAGCTTTCTTT
.	TRBV5-1	TRBJ2-3	TRBD2	CASSPETGLATKRSDTQYF	TGCGCCAGCAGCCCGGAAACAGGACTAGCGACAAAGAGGTCAGATACGCAGTATTTT
.	TRBV6-5	TRBJ2-7	TRBD2	CASSYQGLASEQYF	TGTGCCAGCAGTTACCAGGGACTAGCAAGCGAGCAGTACTTC
.	TRBV6-5	TRBJ1-5	.	CASGGRRQPQHF	TGTGCCAGCGGGGGCAGAAGGCAGCCCCAGCATTTT
.	TRBV19	TRBJ2-3	TRBD1	CASTSLGQGTDTQYF	TGTGCCAGTACCAGTTTGGGACAGGGAACAGATACGCAGTATTTT
.	TRBV27	TRBJ2-7	.	CASSTWKGYEQYF	TGTGCCAGCAGTACCTGGAAGGGGTACGAGCAGTACTTC
few	TRBV6-5	TRBJ2-2	.	CASSYEVNTGELFF	TGTGCCAGCAGTTACGAGGTGAACACCGGGGAGCTGTTTTTT
.	TRBV5-8	TRBJ2-7	.	CASRVRGTYEQYF	TGTGCCAGCCGCGTCAGGGGTACCTACGAGCAGTACTTC
.	TRBV19	TRBJ1-1	.	CASSIGSGWSTEAFF	TGTGCCAGTAGTATAGGATCGGGTTGGAGCACTGAAGCTTTCTTT
.	TRBV2	TRBJ2-6	.	CASSESRSGANVLTF	TGTGCCAGCAGTGAATCCCGTTCTGGGGCCAACGTCCTGACTTTC
.	TRBV27	TRBJ2-1	TRBD2	CASSFRLAGYNEQFF	TGTGCCAGCAGTTTTCGACTAGCGGGATACAATGAGCAGTTCTTC
.	TRBV11-2	TRBJ2-3	TRBD2	CASSFQRVAGGSDTQYF	TGTGCCAGCAGCTTCCAGCGGGTAGCGGGAGGATCGGATACGCAGTATTTT
.	TRBV6-1	TRBJ2-7	TRBD2	CASSLGLAEFYEQYF	TGTGCCAGCAGTCTTGGACTAGCGGAATTCTACGAGCAGTACTTC
.	TRBV6-1	TRBJ2-6	.	CASSEMGYGANVLTF	TGTGCCAGCAGTGAAATGGGGTACGGGGCCAACGTCCTGACTTTC